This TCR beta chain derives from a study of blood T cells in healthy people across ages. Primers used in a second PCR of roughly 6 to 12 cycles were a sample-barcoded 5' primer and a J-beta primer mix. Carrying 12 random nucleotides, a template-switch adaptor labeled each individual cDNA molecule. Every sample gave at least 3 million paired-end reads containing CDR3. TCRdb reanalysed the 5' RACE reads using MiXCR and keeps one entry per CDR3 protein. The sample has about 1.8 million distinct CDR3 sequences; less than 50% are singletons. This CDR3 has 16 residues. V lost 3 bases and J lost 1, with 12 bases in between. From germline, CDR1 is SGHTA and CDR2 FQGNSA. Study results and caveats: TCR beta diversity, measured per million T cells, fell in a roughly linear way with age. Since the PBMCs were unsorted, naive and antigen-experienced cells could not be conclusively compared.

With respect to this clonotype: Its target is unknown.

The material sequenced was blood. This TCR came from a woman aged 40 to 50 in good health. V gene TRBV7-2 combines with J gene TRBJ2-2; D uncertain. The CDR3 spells CASSFVAFGNTGELFF. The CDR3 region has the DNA TGTGCCAGCAGCTTTGTGGCCTTCGGGAACACCGGGGAGCTGTTTTTT.